These 27 T cell receptor beta chains were sequenced from one sample in a study of blood T cell repertoires in COVID-19. This table comes from immunoSEQ multiplex PCR, and its TCRdb copy is limited to in-frame clones, with some not included. The data show some 270,000 clones, more than 70% seen once. Material: peripheral blood. The origin of the receptors is a woman older than 75 with COVID-19, enrolled during active disease.

This clone was seen a single time. The chain uses TRBV3-1 (or the pseudogene TRBV3-2) and TRBJ2-7, with 8 bases lining up with TRBD1. Unmatched junction bases numbered 7, after V lost 3 bases and J lost 6 bases. Germline-derived CDR1 and CDR2 are LGHDT and YNNKEL (reference sequence). The CDR3 contains 14 residues. The CDR3 nucleotides read TGTGCCAGCAGCCAGGGGGACAGGTGGAGCGAGCAGTACGTC. Protein product: CASSQGDRWSEQYV.

The V call is TRBV5-1, the J call TRBJ2-1; 8 nucleotides agree with TRBD2. The CDR3 is 15 residues long. Germline-derived CDR1 and CDR2 are SGHRS and YFSETQ. V shed 1 base, J shed 2 bases, and the junction held 2 bases outside the gene matches. The CDR3 DNA reads TGCGCCAGCAGCTTGATCGGGGGGGCCTACAATGAGCAGTTCTTC. Its protein is CASSLIGGAYNEQFF. The whole variable domain, remainder taken from reference TRBV5-1 and TRBJ2-1, is KAGVTQTPRYLIKTRGQQVTLSCSPISGHRSVSWYQQTPGQGLQFLFEYFSETQRNKGNFPGRFSGRQFSNSRSEMNVSTLELGDSALYLCASSLIGGAYNEQFFGPGTRLTVL.

V is TRBV10-3 and J is TRBJ1-3; tentatively, D is TRBD1 (6 bases). The CDR3 runs to 15 residues. Looked up from germline, CDR1 is ENHRY and CDR2 is SYGVKD. Deletions cut 6 bases from V and 5 bases from J, with 17 bases between. CDR3 amino acids: CAISDGGGRRNTIYF. DNA for the CDR3: TGTGCCATCAGCGATGGGGGGGGGCGAAGAAACACCATATATTTT.

The rearrangement links TRBV5-1 to TRBJ2-3; 9 nucleotides agree with TRBD1. CDR3 length equals 16 residues. Per the germline V gene, CDR1 is SGHRS and CDR2 is YFSETQ. The junction had 8 bases not matched to a gene; V was cut back by 4 bases and J by 2 bases. CDR3 coding DNA: TGCGCCAGCAGCCCCAGGGACAGGGAAGTCACAGATACGCAGTATTTT. Translating gives CASSPRDREVTDTQYF.

V is TRBV2 and J is TRBJ1-5, with D uncertain. The V end lost 7 bases, the J end lost 7 bases, and 14 bases lay between the germline ends. The germline V gene has CDR1 SNHLY and CDR2 FYNNEI. The CDR3 is 13 residues long. CDR3 in amino acids: CASTVTLEQPQHF. DNA for the CDR3: TGTGCCAGCACCGTAACTCTCGAGCAGCCCCAGCATTTT.

V usage is TRBV4-2 and J usage is TRBJ1-6, with TRBD1 matching 7 bases. V lost 0 bases and J lost 6; bases outside the gene matches: 5. The CDR3 is made up of 16 amino acids. CDR1 and CDR2 from the germline V gene are LGHNA and YNFKEQ. The CDR3 sequence: CASSQDLGTANSPLHF. CDR3 sequence (DNA): TGTGCCAGCAGCCAAGATTTGGGGACAGCTAATTCACCCCTCCACTTT.

The chain recombines TRBV6-5 with TRBJ2-7; perhaps TRBD2 as D (6 bases). The CDR3 has 13 residues. Germline CDR1 reads MNHEY; CDR2 reads SVGAGI. Trimming removed 5 bases at V and 3 bases at J, with 11 bases between. CDR3 amino acids: CASSRDSGYEQYV. The CDR3, as DNA: TGTGCCAGCAGTAGGGACTCGGGCTACGAGCAGTACGTC.

V usage is TRBV4-2 and J usage is TRBJ2-3; no clear D gene. Germline CDR1 reads LGHNA; CDR2 reads YNFKEQ. V was pared by 2 bases and J by 5 bases, with 11 bases between. This CDR3 has 14 amino acids. CDR3 DNA: TGTGCCAGCAGCCAACCCTCCATCGGAGATACGCAGTATTTT. It specifies CASSQPSIGDTQYF.

The chain uses TRBV29-1 and TRBJ2-3; D possibly corresponds to TRBD2 (5 bases). The germline V gene has CDR1 SQVTM and CDR2 ANQGSEA. The CDR3 runs 14 residues. Trimming cost V 7 bases and J 2 bases, with 16 bases left between them. CDR3 DNA: TGCAGCGCTAACCGGGATCCTTACACAGATACGCAGTATTTT. It is translated as CSANRDPYTDTQYF.

The chain has TRBV11-2 and TRBJ1-2; 8 nucleotides line up with TRBD1. J lost 7 bases, V lost 5 bases, and 9 bases had no gene match. The CDR3 spans 14 residues. CDR1 and CDR2 from the germline V gene are SGHAT and FQNNGV. The CDR3 spells CASSISGGVGGYTF. DNA for the CDR3: TGTGCCAGCAGCATATCAGGGGGCGTCGGTGGCTACACCTTC.

The chain links TRBV7-9 to TRBJ1-2; 7 nucleotides match TRBD1. Trimming removed 6 bases from V and 4 bases from J; junction bases left unmatched: 11. CDR1 SEHNR and CDR2 FQNEAQ come from the germline V gene (reference sequence). This CDR3 has 15 amino acids. DNA of the CDR3: TGTGCCAGCAGTCCTGACAGGGCTGAGCTCTATGGCTACACCTTC. This encodes CASSPDRAELYGYTF.

The J gene is TRBJ1-2, the V gene TRBV28, with TRBD1 matching over 8 bases. The ends lost 6 bases at V and 10 bases at J; junction bases unmatched: 13. CDR1 and CDR2 (germline): MDHEN, SYDVKM. The CDR3 is 14 residues long. This CDR3 reads CASSYPGTGAFYTF. The CDR3 nucleotides read TGTGCCAGCAGCTATCCCGGGACAGGAGCGTTCTACACCTTC.

This chain links TRBV6-7 with TRBJ1-1; D not certain. TRBV6-7 is reported as an ORF; its role is uncertain. The ends were cut back, 7 bases at V and 8 bases at J, with 11 bases in the middle. The CDR3 totals 11 residues. The CDR3 is CASTRREEAFF. DNA for the CDR3: TGTGCCAGCACAAGACGGGAGGAAGCTTTCTTT.

The chain carries TRBV18 and TRBJ1-1; 8 positions match TRBD1. Germline V lookup: CDR1 KGHSH, CDR2 LQKENI. V lost 3 bases and J lost 1; bases outside the gene matches: 1. The CDR3 is made up of 14 amino acids. DNA of the CDR3: TGTGCCAGCTCACCCGGGACAGGGAACACTGAAGCTTTCTTT. It is translated as CASSPGTGNTEAFF. Full variable domain (remainder filled in from reference TRBV18 and TRBJ1-1): NAGVMQNPRHLVRRRGQEARLRCSPMKGHSHVYWYRQLPEEGLKFMVYLQKENIIDESGMPKERFSAEFPKEGPSILRIQQVVRGDSAAYFCASSPGTGNTEAFFGQGTRLTVV.

The gene calls are TRBV5-1 and TRBJ2-3, with TRBD1 matching over 7 bases. CDR3 size: 16 residues. V lost 4 bases, J lost 0 bases, and 8 bases stayed unmatched. Germline V gene data show CDR1 as SGHRS and CDR2 as YFSETQ. The CDR3 sequence is CASSIKTGMSTDTQYF. CDR3 bases: TGCGCCAGCAGCATCAAGACAGGGATGAGCACAGATACGCAGTATTTT.

The chain is built from TRBV27 and TRBJ2-2; 8 nucleotides agree with TRBD1. The germline V gene encodes CDR1 MNHEY and CDR2 SMNVEV (reference sequence). The ends lost 6 bases at V and 4 bases at J; junction bases unmatched: 19. The CDR3 covers 19 residues. CDR3 residues: CASSSVGTGILFATGELFF. The CDR3 nucleotides are TGTGCCAGCAGCTCGGTCGGGACAGGAATACTTTTTGCCACCGGGGAGCTGTTTTTT.

This chain connects TRBV29-1 to TRBJ2-3; the match to TRBD1 covers 7 bases. Germline V CDR1 and CDR2: SQVTM, ANQGSEA. This CDR3 has 12 amino acids. Losses at the gene ends were 7 bases for V and 4 bases for J; bases not matched to a gene: 5. CDR3 bases: TGCAGCGCCGAGGGGGCCGCAGATACGCAGTATTTT. This sequence encodes CSAEGAADTQYF.

As DNA, the CDR3 is TGTGCCAGCAGCCGGGGACAGGCGAACTATGGCTACACCTTC. Translation: CASSRGQANYGYTF. This chain links TRBV5-6 with TRBJ1-2; 8 bases line up with TRBD1. CDR3 length: 14 residues. V was clipped by 4 bases and J by 2 bases; unmatched bases: 4. CDR1 is SGHDT and CDR2 is YYEEEE in the germline V gene.

This clone was detected once. The rearrangement joins TRBV6-4 to TRBJ2-5; TRBD1 aligns across 7 bases. The V gene end was trimmed by 4 bases and the J gene end by 2 bases; junction bases not matched to a gene: 7. The CDR3 has 15 residues. Germline CDR1 MRHNA, CDR2 SNTAGT. CDR3 region: CASSARPTGQETQYF. The CDR3 DNA reads TGTGCCAGCAGTGCCCGACCGACAGGGCAAGAGACCCAGTACTTC.

V and J are TRBV18 and TRBJ2-3; 7 bases fit TRBD1. Germline CDR1 reads KGHSH; CDR2 reads LQKENI. The CDR3 sequence is 14 residues long. Trimming at V came to 10 bases and at J to 1 base, leaving 8 bases not matched to a gene. CDR3 loop: CATKGGLRTDTQYF. The CDR3 coding sequence is TGTGCCACCAAAGGGGGCTTGCGCACAGATACGCAGTATTTT. Full variable domain (remainder filled in from reference TRBV18 and TRBJ2-3): NAGVMQNPRHLVRRRGQEARLRCSPMKGHSHVYWYRQLPEEGLKFMVYLQKENIIDESGMPKERFSAEFPKEGPSILRIQQVVRGDSAAYFCATKGGLRTDTQYFGPGTRLTVL.

The genes are TRBV28 and TRBJ1-2; D call uncertain. CDR1 is MDHEN, CDR2 SYDVKM, per germline. Trimming stripped 5 bases from V and 4 bases from J, with 11 bases between. This CDR3 region has 13 residues. The CDR3 coding sequence is TGTGCCAGCAGTCCAAGAGAGGGCTATGGCTACACCTTC. Protein: CASSPREGYGYTF.

About this clone: This sample also contains other DNA sequences that code for the same CDR3. The rearrangement links TRBV7-2 to TRBJ1-5, with TRBD1 matching over 11 bases. Germline CDR1 and CDR2: SGHTA and FQGNSA. The CDR3 loop spans 14 amino acids. V trimming: 4 bases; J trimming: 5 bases; junction bases outside the gene matches: 1. CDR3 nucleotide sequence: TGTGCCAGCAGCTCGGGACAGGGGGATCAGCCCCAGCATTTT. Translation gives CASSSGQGDQPQHF.

The chain joins TRBV28 to TRBJ2-1; D call uncertain. V was shortened by 1 base and J by 0 bases, with 13 bases between the two germline ends. CDR1 and CDR2 from the germline V gene are MDHEN and SYDVKM. There are 17 residues in the CDR3. CDR3 bases: TGTGCCAGCAGTTTATTGGGCAGCCTTGACTCCTACAATGAGCAGTTCTTC. Its translation: CASSLLGSLDSYNEQFF.

The chain joins TRBV7-2 to TRBJ1-3; D possibly corresponds to TRBD1 (5 bases). Deletions cut 2 bases from V and 0 bases from J, with 11 bases between. This CDR3 contains 16 residues. Germline CDR1 SGHTA, CDR2 FQGNSA. Here the CDR3 reads CASSLLGAVSGNTIYF. The CDR3 DNA is TGTGCCAGCAGCTTACTAGGGGCCGTCTCTGGAAACACCATATATTTT.

V is TRBV7-2 and J is TRBJ1-5, with D maybe TRBD1 (6 bases). Trimming cost V 5 bases and J 7 bases, with 9 bases left between them. The germline V gene encodes CDR1 SGHTA and CDR2 FQGNSA. This CDR3 region has 12 residues. The CDR3 nucleotides read TGTGCCAGCAGCCTTGGGGGCCAGCCCCAGCATTTT. Amino acids: CASSLGGQPQHF.

This clone was recorded once. The chain combines TRBV28 with TRBJ1-2, with 12 bases that match TRBD1. This CDR3 comprises 14 residues. Germline assignment: CDR1 MDHEN and CDR2 SYDVKM. V lost 4 bases to trimming and J lost 7 bases; unmatched junction nucleotides: 4. CDR3 bases: TGTGCCAGCAGTTCCGGGACAGGGGGCCGTGGCTACACCTTC. This sequence encodes CASSSGTGGRGYTF.

The V call is TRBV6-1, the J call TRBJ1-4; 7 nucleotides agree with TRBD1. With V trimmed by 0 bases and J by 8 bases, 6 bases remained unmatched. This CDR3 contains 15 residues. Germline V gives CDR1 MNHNS, CDR2 SASEGT. The CDR3 DNA reads as TGTGCCAGCAGTGAAGCCAGGGGGTTAAGAGAAAAACTGTTTTTT. Translating gives CASSEARGLREKLFF.